This T cell receptor beta chain was retrieved from a study of blood T cell repertoires in COVID-19. The CDR3 is 15 residues long. CDR1 and CDR2 from the germline V gene are SNHLY and FYNNEI. V lost 5 bases to trimming and J lost 4 bases; unmatched junction nucleotides: 6. The protocol was immunoSEQ multiplex PCR, while the TCRdb copy is restricted to in-frame clones and leaves out a portion. The table shows some 230,000 clones, with 84% occurring only once. This clone was observed a few times. Material: peripheral blood. V is TRBV2 and J is TRBJ1-5, with 9 bases matching TRBD1. This TCR was sampled from a woman between 25 and 40 years old who had recovered from COVID-19. In DNA, the CDR3 is TGTGCCAGCAGTCCCACAGGGGGCCCGAATCAGCCCCAGCATTTT. Translation gives CASSPTGGPNQPQHF. Supplemented by reference TRBV2 and TRBJ1-5, the full variable domain reads EPEVTQTPSHQVTQMGQEVILRCVPISNHLYFYWYRQILGQKVEFLVSFYNNEISEKSEIFDDQFSVERPDGSNFTLKIRSTKLEDSAMYFCASSPTGGPNQPQHFGDGTRLSIL.